This T cell receptor (beta chain) derives from a study of tumor-infiltrating lymphocytes in primary liver carcinoma. From germline, CDR1 is MNHEY and CDR2 SVGEGT. CDR3 size: 13 residues. Study-wide results and caveats: Tumor region pairs showed greater overlap than either tumor-adjacent or tumor-blood pairs did. Tumor top-250-clone fractions significantly exceeded those of blood (p = 0.039).

Concerning this clonotype itself: Its antigen is still unknown. An end of the junction does not agree with germline; a read error may underlie this.

Unsorted whole blood supplied the RNA, and germline DNA was extracted too. No patient had received treatment, and all had chronic HBV infection. An approximately 4.3-milliliter peripheral blood sample was collected before surgery. Production of TCR beta cDNA used around 0.45 ug total RNA together with a constant-region primer. Libraries covering TCR beta were generated through three nested multiplex PCR rounds (using a slightly modified ARM-PCR). Investigators reported that the first two PCR rounds, at roughly 10 cycles each, used TRBV1-TRBV30 forward primers with a C-beta reverse primer. TCRdb re-called the multiplex PCR reads with MiXCR, one entry per CDR3 protein. The table records fewer than 350,000 distinct CDR3 sequences, 60% to 80% of them present only once.

The source of this sequence is a man aged 35-49 years with primary liver carcinoma and hepatitis B virus infection. Sequencing was performed on peripheral blood. The genes are TRBV6-2 or TRBV6-3 and TRBJ2-7; D ambiguous. CDR3 sequence reads: CVSSLSWRYEQYF. The CDR3, as DNA: TGTGTCAGCAGTCTAAGCTGGAGATACGAGCAGTACTTC.